The sequence of this T cell receptor (beta chain) was determined in a study of blood T cell repertoires in COVID-19. Study context: Samples representing acute and convalescent COVID-19 were sourced from the United States, Italy and Spain. T cells, B-cell-depleted T cells, or PBMCs supplied cDNA or gDNA.

In the authors' workflow: Reference gene primer amplification gave nucleated cell count estimates. Libraries were prepared by immunoSEQ multiplex PCR; TCRdb keeps only in-frame clonotypes and omits some of them. V, J and clone size are those of that table, while D and trimming were read from the DNA. The table shows roughly 210,000 clones, with about 88% occurring only once. This CDR3 has 16 amino acids. Germline V gives CDR1 SGHAT, CDR2 FQNNGV. The V end lost 1 base, the J end lost 0 bases, and 9 bases lay between the germline ends. Sequenced input: peripheral blood. The TCR sequence derives from a man aged 65 to 79 with acute or convalescent COVID-19. The chain has TRBV11-2 and TRBJ2-2; no clear D. The CDR3 DNA sequence: TGTGCCAGCAGCTTAGTAGTCACCCCGAACACCGGGGAGCTGTTTTTT. Translation: CASSLVVTPNTGELFF.